The sequence of this TCR beta chain was determined in a study of blood T cell repertoires in COVID-19. Background on the study: Sample material is recorded as cDNA or gDNA derived from T cells, B-cell-depleted T cells, or PBMCs.

This clone has more than one count but fewer than ten. The length of the CDR3 is 19 residues. V was pared by 2 bases and J by 2 bases, with 25 bases between. Germline V lookup: CDR1 MGHRA, CDR2 YSYEKL. Profiling relied on immunoSEQ multiplex PCR, and the TCRdb table lists in-frame clones only, not all of them. The table lists 260,000 or so clones, 75% to 90% of them singletons. The chain combines TRBV4-1 with TRBJ2-7, with a tentative D call TRBD1 (9 bases). The material sequenced was peripheral blood. The TCR originated in a human donor in a cohort sampled during active COVID-19. The DNA for the CDR3 is TGCGCCAGCAGCCAAATGACAGGGGGTCGGCTAGCGGGTCCCTACGAGCAGTACTTC. Encoded protein: CASSQMTGGRLAGPYEQYF.